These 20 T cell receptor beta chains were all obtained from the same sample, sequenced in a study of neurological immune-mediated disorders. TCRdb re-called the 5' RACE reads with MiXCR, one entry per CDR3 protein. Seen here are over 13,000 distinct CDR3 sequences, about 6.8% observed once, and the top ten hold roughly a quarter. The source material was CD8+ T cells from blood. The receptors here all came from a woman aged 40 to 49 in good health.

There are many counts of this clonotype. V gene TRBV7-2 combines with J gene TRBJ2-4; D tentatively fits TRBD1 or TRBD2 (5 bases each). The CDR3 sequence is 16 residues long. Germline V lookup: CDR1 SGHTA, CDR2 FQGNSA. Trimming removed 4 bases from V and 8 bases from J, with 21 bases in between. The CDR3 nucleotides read TGTGCCAGCAGCTCCATGCCCCCCGGGGCCATAGACATTCAGTACTTC. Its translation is CASSSMPPGAIDIQYF.

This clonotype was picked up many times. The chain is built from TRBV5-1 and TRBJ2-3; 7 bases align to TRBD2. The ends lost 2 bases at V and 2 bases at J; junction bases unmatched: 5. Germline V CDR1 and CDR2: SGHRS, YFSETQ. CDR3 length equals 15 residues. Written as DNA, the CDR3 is TGCGCCAGCAGCTTTGGGACTACCTACACAGATACGCAGTATTTT. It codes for CASSFGTTYTDTQYF.

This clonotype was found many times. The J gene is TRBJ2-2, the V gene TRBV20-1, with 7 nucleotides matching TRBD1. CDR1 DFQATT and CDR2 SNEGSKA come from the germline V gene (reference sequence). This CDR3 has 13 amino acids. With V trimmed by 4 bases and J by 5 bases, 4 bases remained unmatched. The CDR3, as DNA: TGCAGTGCTACCACAGGGGAGACCGGGGAGCTGTTTTTT. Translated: CSATTGETGELFF.

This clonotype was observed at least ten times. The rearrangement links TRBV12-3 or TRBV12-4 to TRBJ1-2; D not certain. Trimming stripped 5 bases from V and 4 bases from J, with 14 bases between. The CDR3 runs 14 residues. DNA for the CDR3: TGTGCCAGCAGTCCTCGACCGGCTAGCTATGGCTACACCTTC. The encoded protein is CASSPRPASYGYTF.

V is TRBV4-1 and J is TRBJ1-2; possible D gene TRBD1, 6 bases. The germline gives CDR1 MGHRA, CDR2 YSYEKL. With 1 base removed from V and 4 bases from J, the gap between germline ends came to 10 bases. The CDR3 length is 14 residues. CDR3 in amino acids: CASSQVGGGYGYTF. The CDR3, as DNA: TGCGCCAGCAGCCAAGTAGGGGGAGGCTATGGCTACACCTTC.

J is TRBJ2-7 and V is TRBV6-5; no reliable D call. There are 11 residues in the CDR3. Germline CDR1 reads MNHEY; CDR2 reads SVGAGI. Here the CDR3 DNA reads TGTGGAACAACTTTGGGGTACGAGCAGTACTTC. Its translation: CGTTLGYEQYF.

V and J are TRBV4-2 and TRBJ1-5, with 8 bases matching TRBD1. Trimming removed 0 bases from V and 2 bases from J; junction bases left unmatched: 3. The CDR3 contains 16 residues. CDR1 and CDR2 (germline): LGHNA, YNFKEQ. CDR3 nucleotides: TGTGCCAGCAGCCAAGATAAGACAGGGGGCAATCAGCCCCAGCATTTT. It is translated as CASSQDKTGGNQPQHF.

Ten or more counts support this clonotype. Here the CDR3 reads CASSLVRTGGTEAFF. DNA of the CDR3: TGTGCCAGCAGCCTCGTTAGGACCGGGGGTACTGAAGCTTTCTTT. The gene calls are TRBV14 and TRBJ1-1, with D possibly being TRBD1 (5 bases). The germline CDR1 and CDR2 sequences are SGHDN and FVKESK. CDR3 length equals 15 residues. The V end lost 4 bases, the J end lost 5 bases, and 17 bases lay between the germline ends.

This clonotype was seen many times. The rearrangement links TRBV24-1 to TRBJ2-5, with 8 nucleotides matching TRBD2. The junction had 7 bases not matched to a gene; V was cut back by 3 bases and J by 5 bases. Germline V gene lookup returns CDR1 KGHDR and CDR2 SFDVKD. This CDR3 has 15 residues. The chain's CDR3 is CATSDPIEREETQYF. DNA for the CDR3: TGTGCCACCAGTGATCCAATAGAGCGGGAGGAGACCCAGTACTTC.

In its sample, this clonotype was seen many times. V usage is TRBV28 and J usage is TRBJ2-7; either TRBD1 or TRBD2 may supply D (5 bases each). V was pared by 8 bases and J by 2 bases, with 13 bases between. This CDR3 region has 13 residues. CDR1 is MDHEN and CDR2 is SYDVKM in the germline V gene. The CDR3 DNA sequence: TGTGCCAGCTTGGGGACGAGTACCTACGAGCAGTACTTC. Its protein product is CASLGTSTYEQYF.

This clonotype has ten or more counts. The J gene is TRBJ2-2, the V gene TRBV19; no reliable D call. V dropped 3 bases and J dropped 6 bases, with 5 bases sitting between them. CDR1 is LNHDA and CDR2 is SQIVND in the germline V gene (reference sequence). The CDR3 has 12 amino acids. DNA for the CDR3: TGTGCCAGTAGTATTGCAGCCGGGGAGCTGTTTTTT. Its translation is CASSIAAGELFF.

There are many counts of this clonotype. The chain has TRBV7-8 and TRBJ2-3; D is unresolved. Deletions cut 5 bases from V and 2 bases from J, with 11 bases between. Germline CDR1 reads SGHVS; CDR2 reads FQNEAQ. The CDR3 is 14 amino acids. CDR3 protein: CASSPRGPTDTQYF. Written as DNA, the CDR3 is TGTGCCAGCAGCCCAAGAGGTCCCACAGATACGCAGTATTTT.

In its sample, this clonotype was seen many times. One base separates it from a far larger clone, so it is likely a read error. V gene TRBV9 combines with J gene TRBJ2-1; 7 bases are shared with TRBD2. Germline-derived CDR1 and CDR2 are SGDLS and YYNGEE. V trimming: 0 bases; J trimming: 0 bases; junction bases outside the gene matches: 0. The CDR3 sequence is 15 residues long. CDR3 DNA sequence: TGTGCCAGCAGCGTAGGGGGGGGCTCCTACAATGAGCAGTTCTTC. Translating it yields CASSVGGGSYNEQFF.

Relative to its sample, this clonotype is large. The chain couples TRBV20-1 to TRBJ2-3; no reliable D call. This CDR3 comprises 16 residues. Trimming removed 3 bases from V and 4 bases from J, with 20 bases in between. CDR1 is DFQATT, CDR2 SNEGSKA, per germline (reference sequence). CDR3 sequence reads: CSARLLDPPRADTQYF. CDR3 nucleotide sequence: TGCAGTGCTAGGCTTCTGGACCCCCCTCGGGCAGATACGCAGTATTTT.

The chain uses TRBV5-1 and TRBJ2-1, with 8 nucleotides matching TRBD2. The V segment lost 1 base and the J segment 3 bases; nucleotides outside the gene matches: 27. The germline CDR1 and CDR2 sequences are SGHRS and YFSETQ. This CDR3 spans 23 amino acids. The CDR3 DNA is TGCGCCAGCAGCTTGTTGGGGTCCTCGGGTTCGGGAGCGGGAGACCCCAACTACAATGAGCAGTTCTTC. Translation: CASSLLGSSGSGAGDPNYNEQFF.

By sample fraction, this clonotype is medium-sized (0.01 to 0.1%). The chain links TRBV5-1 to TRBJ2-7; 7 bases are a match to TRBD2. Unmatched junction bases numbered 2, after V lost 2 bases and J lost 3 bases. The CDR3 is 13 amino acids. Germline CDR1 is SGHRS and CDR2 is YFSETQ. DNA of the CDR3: TGCGCCAGCAGCTTTGCTAGCGGCTACGAGCAGTACTTC. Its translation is CASSFASGYEQYF.

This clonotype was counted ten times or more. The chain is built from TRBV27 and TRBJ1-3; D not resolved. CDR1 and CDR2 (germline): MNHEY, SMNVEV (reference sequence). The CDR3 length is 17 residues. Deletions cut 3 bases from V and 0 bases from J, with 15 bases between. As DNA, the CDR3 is TGTGCCAGCAGTTTGGGATTTCCGGGCCTCTCTGGAAACACCATATATTTT. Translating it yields CASSLGFPGLSGNTIYF.

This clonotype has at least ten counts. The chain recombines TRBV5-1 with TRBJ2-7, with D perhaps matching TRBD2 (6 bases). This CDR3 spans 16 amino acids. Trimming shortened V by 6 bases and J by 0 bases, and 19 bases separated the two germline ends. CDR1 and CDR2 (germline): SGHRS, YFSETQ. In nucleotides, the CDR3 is TGCGCCAGCAACCCACGCGGGGTATTAAGCTCCTACGAGCAGTACTTC. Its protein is CASNPRGVLSSYEQYF.

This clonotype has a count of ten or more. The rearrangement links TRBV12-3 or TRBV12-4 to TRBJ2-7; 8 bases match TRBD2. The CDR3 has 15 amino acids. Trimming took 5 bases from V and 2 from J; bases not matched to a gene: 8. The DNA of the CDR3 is TGTGCCAGCAGTGGTAGGCGGGGGGCCCCCTACGAGCAGTACTTC. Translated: CASSGRRGAPYEQYF.

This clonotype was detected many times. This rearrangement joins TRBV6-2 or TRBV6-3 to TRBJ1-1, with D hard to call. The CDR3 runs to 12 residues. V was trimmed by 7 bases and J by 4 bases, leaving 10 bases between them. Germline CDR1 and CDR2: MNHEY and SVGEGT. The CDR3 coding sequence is TGTGCCAGCAACATTACTCCCACTGAAGCTTTCTTT. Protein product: CASNITPTEAFF.